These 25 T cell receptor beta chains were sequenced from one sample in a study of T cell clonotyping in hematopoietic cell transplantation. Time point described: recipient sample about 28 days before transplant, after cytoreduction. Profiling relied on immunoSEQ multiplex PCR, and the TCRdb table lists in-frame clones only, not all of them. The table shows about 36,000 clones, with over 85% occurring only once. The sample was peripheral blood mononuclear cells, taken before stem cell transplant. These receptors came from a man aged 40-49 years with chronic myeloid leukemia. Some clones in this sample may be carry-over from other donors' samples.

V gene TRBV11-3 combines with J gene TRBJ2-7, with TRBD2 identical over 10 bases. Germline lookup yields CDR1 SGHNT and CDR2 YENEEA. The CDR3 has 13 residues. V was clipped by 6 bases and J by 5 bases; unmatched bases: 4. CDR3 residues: CASRASGSDEQYF. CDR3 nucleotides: TGTGCCAGCAGGGCTAGCGGGAGCGACGAGCAGTACTTC.

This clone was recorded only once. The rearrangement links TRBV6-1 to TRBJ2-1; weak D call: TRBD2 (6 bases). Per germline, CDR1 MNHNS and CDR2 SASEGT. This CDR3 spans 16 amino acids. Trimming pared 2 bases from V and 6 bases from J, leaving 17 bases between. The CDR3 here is CASSEWGAGIFNEQFF. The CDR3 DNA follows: TGTGCCAGCAGTGAATGGGGCGCGGGGATTTTCAATGAGCAGTTCTTC.

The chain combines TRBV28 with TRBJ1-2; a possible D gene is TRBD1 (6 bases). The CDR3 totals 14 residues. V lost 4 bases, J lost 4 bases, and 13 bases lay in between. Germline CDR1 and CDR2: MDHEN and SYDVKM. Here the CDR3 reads CASSSGANFYGYTF. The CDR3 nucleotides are TGTGCCAGCAGTTCGGGGGCTAACTTCTATGGCTACACCTTC.

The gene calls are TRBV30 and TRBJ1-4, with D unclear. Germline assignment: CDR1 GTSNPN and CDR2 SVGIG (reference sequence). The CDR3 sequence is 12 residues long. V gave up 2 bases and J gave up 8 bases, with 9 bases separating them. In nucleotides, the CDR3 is TGTGCCTGGAGTCGGGATGGGGAAAAACTGTTTTTT. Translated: CAWSRDGEKLFF.

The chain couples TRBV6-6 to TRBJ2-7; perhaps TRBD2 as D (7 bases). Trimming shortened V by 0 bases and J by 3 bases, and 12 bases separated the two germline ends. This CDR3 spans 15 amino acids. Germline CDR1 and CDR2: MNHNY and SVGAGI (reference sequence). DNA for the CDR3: TGTGCCAGCAGTTACTCCGGGGGAGGGGGCTACGAGCAGTACTTC. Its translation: CASSYSGGGGYEQYF.

DNA of the CDR3: TGTGCCAGCAGTTACCGGGACTGGCACAACTTTAAACAGTTCTTC. Its translation is CASSYRDWHNFKQFF. The chain couples TRBV6-5 to TRBJ2-1; D may be TRBD2 (6 bases). Germline assignment: CDR1 MNHEY and CDR2 SVGAGI. CDR3 length equals 15 residues. The V and J ends lost 2 bases and 13 bases respectively, with 21 bases between them.

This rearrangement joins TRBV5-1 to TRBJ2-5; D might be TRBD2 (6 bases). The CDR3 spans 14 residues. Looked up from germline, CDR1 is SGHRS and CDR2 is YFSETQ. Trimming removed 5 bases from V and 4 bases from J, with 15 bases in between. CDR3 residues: CASRVGGMRETQYF. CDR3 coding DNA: TGCGCCAGCAGAGTGGGGGGAATGAGAGAGACCCAGTACTTC.

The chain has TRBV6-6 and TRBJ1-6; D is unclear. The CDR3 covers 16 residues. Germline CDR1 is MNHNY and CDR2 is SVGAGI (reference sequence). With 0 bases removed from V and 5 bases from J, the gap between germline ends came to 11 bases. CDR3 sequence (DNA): TGTGCCAGCAGTTACTCGACAAATACGCATAATTCACCCCTCCACTTT. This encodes CASSYSTNTHNSPLHF.

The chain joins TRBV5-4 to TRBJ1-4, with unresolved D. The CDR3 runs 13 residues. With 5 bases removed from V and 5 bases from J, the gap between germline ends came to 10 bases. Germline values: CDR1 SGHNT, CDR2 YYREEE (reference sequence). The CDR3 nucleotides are TGTGCCAGCAGTCGAAAGGAGAATGAAAAACTGTTTTTT. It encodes CASSRKENEKLFF.

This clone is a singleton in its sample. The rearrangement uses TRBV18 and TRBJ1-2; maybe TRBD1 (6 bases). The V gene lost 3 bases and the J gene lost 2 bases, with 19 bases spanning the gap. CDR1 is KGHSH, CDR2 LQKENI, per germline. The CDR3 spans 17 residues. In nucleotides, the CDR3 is TGTGCCAGCTCACCGCTCCCGCCCAGGGGTGAAAACTATGGCTACACCTTC. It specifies CASSPLPPRGENYGYTF.

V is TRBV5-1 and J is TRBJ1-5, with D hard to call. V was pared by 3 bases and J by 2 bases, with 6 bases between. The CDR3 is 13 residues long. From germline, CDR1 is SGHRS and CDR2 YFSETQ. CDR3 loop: CASSYAGNQPQHF. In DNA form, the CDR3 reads TGCGCCAGCAGCTATGCGGGCAATCAGCCCCAGCATTTT.

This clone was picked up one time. The CDR3 is CASSPPGATSGNTIYF. CDR3 sequence (DNA): TGTGCCAGCAGTCCGCCAGGGGCCACCTCTGGAAACACCATATATTTT. This chain links TRBV28 with TRBJ1-3; the D gene is possibly TRBD1 (6 bases). Germline CDR1 is MDHEN and CDR2 is SYDVKM. V dropped 5 bases and J dropped 0 bases, with 14 bases sitting between them. The CDR3 runs 16 residues.

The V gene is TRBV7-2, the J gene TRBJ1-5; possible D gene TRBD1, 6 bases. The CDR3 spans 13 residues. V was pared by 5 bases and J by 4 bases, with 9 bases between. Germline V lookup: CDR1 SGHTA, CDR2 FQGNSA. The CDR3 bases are TGTGCCAGCAGCCTGCAGGGGAATCAGCCCCAGCATTTT. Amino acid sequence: CASSLQGNQPQHF. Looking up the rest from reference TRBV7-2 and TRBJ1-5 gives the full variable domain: GAGVSQSPSNKVTEKGKDVELRCDPISGHTALYWYRQSLGQGLEFLIYFQGNSAPDKSGLPSDRFSAERTGGSVSTLTIQRTQQEDSAVYLCASSLQGNQPQHFGDGTRLSIL.

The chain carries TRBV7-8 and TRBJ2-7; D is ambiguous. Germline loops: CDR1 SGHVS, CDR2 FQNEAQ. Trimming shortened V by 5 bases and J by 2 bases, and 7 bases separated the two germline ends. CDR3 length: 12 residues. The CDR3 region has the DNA TGTGCCAGCAGCCTCCGAACCTACGAGCAGTACTTC. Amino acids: CASSLRTYEQYF.

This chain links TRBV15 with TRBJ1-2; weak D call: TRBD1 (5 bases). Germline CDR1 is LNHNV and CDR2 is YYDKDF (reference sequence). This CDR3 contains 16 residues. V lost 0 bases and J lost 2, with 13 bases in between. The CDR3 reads CATSRDWLGRNYGYTF. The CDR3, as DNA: TGTGCCACCAGCAGAGATTGGCTGGGACGGAACTATGGCTACACCTTC.

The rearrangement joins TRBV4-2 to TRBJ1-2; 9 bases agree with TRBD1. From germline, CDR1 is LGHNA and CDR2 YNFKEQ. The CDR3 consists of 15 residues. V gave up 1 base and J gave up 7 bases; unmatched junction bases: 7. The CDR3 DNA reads TGTGCCAGCAGCCAAGGTACAGGGGGCGGCAGTGGCTACACCTTC. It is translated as CASSQGTGGGSGYTF.

In DNA, the CDR3 is TGTGCCTGGAGTGTAAACAGCAACTATGGCTACACCTTC. It specifies CAWSVNSNYGYTF. The chain couples TRBV30 to TRBJ1-2; no clear D gene. Germline CDR1 and CDR2: GTSNPN and SVGIG (reference sequence). Trimming removed 0 bases from V and 2 bases from J, with 7 bases in between. The CDR3 runs to 13 residues.

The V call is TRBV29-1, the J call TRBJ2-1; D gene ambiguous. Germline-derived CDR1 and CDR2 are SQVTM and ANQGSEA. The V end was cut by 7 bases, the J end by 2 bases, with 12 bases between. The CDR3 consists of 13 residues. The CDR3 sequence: CSGGTFPYNEQFF. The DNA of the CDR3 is TGCAGCGGGGGAACTTTCCCCTACAATGAGCAGTTCTTC.

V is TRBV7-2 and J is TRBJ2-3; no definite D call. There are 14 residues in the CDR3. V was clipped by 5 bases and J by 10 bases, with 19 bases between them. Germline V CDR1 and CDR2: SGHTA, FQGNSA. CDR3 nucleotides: TGTGCCAGCAGCCTAATAGTGGGGTACGGTGCGCAGTATTTT. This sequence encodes CASSLIVGYGAQYF.

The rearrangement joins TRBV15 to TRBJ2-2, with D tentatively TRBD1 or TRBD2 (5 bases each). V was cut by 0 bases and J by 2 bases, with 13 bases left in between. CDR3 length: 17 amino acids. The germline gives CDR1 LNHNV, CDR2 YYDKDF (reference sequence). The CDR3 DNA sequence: TGTGCCACCAGCAGAGATTACTCCGGGGCCAACACCGGGGAGCTGTTTTTT. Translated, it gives CATSRDYSGANTGELFF.

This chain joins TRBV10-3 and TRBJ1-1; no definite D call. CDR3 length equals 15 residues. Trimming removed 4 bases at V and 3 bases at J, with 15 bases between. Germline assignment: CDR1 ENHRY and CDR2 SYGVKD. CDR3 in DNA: TGTGCCATCAGTGCAACTAGACTTTGGGACACTGAAGCTTTCTTT. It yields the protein CAISATRLWDTEAFF.

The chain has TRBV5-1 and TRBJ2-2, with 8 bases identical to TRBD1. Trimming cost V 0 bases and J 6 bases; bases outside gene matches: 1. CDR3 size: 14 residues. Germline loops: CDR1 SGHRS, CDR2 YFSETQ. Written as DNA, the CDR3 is TGCGCCAGCAGCTTGGGGACAGGGCCCGGGGAGCTGTTTTTT. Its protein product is CASSLGTGPGELFF.

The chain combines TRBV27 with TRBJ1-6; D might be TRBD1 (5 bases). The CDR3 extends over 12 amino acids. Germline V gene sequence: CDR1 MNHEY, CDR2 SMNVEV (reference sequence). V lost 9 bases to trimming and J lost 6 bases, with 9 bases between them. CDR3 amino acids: CASLGGNSPLHF. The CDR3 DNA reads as TGTGCCAGTCTCGGGGGTAATTCACCCCTCCACTTT.

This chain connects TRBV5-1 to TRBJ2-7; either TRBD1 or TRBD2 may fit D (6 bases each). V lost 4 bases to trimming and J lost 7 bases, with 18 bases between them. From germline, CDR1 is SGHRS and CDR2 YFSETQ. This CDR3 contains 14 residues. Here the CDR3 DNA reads TGCGCCAGCAGCGGGGGGCAGGGCGAAGGGGAGCAGTACTTC. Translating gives CASSGGQGEGEQYF.

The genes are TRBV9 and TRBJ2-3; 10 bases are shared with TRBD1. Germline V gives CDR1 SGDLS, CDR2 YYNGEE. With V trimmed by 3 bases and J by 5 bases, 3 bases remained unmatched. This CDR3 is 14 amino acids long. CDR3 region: CASSGTGGKDTQYF. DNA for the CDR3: TGTGCCAGCAGCGGGACAGGGGGAAAAGATACGCAGTATTTT.